Presented here are 8 T cell receptor beta chains from one specimen sequenced in a study of T cell repertoires in cytomegalovirus infection. TCRdb re-called the reads with MiXCR, one entry per CDR3 protein. This table has 700,000 to 850,000 distinct CDR3 sequences, about 30% appearing once. Their recognized antigens are unknown. The sequencing used cultured CD8+ T cells from PBMCs, collected from culture after CMV antigen stimulation. The receptors were gathered from a human donor in good health (CMV status not recorded). Some clones in this sample may be carry-over from other donors' samples.

The gene calls are TRBV6-2 or TRBV6-3 and TRBJ2-2; TRBD1 matches 7 bases. The length of the CDR3 is 16 residues. After removal of 3 bases from V and 3 bases from J, the junction contained 7 bases not matched to a gene. In germline, CDR1 is MNHEY, CDR2 SVGEGT. The CDR3 nucleotides read TGTGCCAGCAGTTATACATACAGGGGAGACACCGGGGAGCTGTTTTTT. It encodes CASSYTYRGDTGELFF.

This chain joins TRBV11-2 and TRBJ1-2; D might be TRBD1 (5 bases). The CDR3 extends over 13 amino acids. Germline-derived CDR1 and CDR2 are SGHAT and FQNNGV. V was clipped by 11 bases and J by 7 bases, with 20 bases between them. CDR3 nucleotide sequence: TGTGCCTACCGAAGGGGCCAAAGCCGTGGCTACACCTTC. Translating gives CAYRRGQSRGYTF. Variable domain in full (rest from reference TRBV11-2 and TRBJ1-2): EAGVAQSPRYKIIEKRQSVAFWCNPISGHATLYWYQQILGQGPKLLIQFQNNGVVDDSQLPKDRFSAERLKGVDSTLKIQPAKLEDSAVYLCAYRRGQSRGYTFGSGTRLTVV.

The V call is TRBV27, the J call TRBJ1-5; possibly TRBD1 for D (5 bases). Germline V gives CDR1 MNHEY, CDR2 SMNVEV (reference sequence). V lost 3 bases, J lost 2 bases, and 11 bases lay in between. This CDR3 is built from 15 residues. CDR3 residues: CASSFGGVGNQPQHF. DNA of the CDR3: TGTGCCAGCAGTTTCGGGGGAGTCGGCAATCAGCCCCAGCATTTT.

The table lists this clonotype with a few counts. The J gene is TRBJ2-1, the V gene TRBV6-5; 8 bases match TRBD2. V was clipped by 6 bases and J by 0 bases; unmatched bases: 4. This CDR3 spans 15 amino acids. Germline V gene lookup returns CDR1 MNHEY and CDR2 SVGAGI. The CDR3 DNA reads TGTGCCAGCAGCTTGCGGGGGGTCTCCTACAATGAGCAGTTCTTC. This codes for CASSLRGVSYNEQFF.

This clonotype has at least ten counts. V usage is TRBV7-3 and J usage is TRBJ2-3; 8 bases fit TRBD1. The ends lost 5 bases at V and 3 bases at J; junction bases unmatched: 7. The CDR3 loop spans 15 amino acids. Per germline, CDR1 SGHTA and CDR2 FQGTGA. CDR3 coding DNA: TGTGCCAGCAGCCGAACAGGGGGGTTGACAGATACGCAGTATTTT. Encoded protein: CASSRTGGLTDTQYF.

This clonotype was seen more than once but under ten times. The CDR3 DNA follows: TGTGCCAGCAGTCCGGGCGCGGGCCAGGCCAGGTCACCCCTCCACTTT. Encoded protein: CASSPGAGQARSPLHF. The V and J genes are TRBV6-5 and TRBJ1-6, with no clear D. CDR3 size: 16 residues. From germline, CDR1 is MNHEY and CDR2 SVGAGI. V was pared by 5 bases and J by 10 bases, with 21 bases between.

This clonotype has more than one count but fewer than ten. The chain has TRBV14 and TRBJ2-2; 8 bases are a match to TRBD1. V shed 6 bases and J 4 bases; nucleotides not matched to a gene: 10. Germline assignment: CDR1 SGHDN and CDR2 FVKESK. The CDR3 extends over 16 amino acids. The chain's CDR3 is CASSRTGLGITGELFF. CDR3 DNA: TGTGCCAGCAGTCGGACAGGGCTTGGCATCACCGGGGAGCTGTTTTTT.

The CDR3 spells CASSHREGRTWKLFF. DNA for the CDR3: TGTGCCAGCAGTCACCGAGAGGGCCGGACCTGGAAGCTGTTTTTT. V is TRBV12-3 or TRBV12-4 and J is TRBJ2-2; tentative D call: TRBD2 (5 bases). Trimming took off 5 bases at V and 12 bases at J, with 22 bases between the two ends. This CDR3 region has 15 residues.